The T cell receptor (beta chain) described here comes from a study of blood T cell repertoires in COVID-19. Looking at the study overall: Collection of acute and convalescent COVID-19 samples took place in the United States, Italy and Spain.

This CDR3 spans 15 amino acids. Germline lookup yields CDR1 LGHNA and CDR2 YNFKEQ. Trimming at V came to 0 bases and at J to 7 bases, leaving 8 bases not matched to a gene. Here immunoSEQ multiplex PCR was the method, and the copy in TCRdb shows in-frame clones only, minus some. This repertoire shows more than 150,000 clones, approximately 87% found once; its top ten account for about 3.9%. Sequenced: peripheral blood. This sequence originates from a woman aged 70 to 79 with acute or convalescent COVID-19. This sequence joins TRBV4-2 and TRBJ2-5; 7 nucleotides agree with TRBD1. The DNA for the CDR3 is TGTGCCAGCAGCCAAGATTGGCAGGGGGTATGGACCCAGTACTTC. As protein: CASSQDWQGVWTQYF.